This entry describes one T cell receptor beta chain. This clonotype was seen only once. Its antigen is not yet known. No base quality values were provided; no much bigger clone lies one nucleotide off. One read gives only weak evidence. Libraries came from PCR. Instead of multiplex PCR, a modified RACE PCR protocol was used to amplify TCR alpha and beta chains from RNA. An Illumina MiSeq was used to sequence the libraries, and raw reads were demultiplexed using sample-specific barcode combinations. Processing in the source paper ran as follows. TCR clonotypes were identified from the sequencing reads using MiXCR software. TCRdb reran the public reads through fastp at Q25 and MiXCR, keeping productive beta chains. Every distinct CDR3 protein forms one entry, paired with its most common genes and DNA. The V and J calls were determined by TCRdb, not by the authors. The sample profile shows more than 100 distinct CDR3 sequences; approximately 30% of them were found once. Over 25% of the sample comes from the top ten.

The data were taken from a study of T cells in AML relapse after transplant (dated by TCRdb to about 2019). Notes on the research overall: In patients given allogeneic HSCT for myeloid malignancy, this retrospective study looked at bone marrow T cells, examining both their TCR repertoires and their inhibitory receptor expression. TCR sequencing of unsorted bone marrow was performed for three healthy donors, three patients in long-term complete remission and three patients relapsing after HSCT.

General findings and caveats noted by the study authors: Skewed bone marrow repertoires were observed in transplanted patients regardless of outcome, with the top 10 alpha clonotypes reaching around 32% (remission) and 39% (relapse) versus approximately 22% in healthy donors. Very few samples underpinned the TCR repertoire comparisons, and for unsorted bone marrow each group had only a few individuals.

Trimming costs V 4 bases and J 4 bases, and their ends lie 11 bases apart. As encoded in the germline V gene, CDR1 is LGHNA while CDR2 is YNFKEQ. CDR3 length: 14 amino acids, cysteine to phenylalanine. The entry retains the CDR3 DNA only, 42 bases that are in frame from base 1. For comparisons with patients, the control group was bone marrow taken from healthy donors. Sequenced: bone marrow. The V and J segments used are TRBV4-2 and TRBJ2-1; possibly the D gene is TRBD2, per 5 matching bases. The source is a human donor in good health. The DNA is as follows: TGTGCCAGCAGCCTCGGACTGGGGTACAATGAGCAGTTCTTC. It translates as CASSLGLGYNEQFF.